This T cell receptor beta chain originates from a study of identical twins. This clonotype has more than one count but fewer than ten. Its antigen is unknown. Overall study results and limits: In drawing conclusions, the study used cross-sectional statistical analysis and did not follow the same donors. Out-of-frame sharing of TCR alpha in monozygotic twins was underestimated by models.

This CDR3 comprises 14 residues. J was trimmed by 0 bases and V by 7 bases; bases with no gene match: 2. Germline values: CDR1 ENHRY, CDR2 SYGVKD. One entry per CDR3 protein results from TCRdb running MiXCR on the 5' RACE reads. Of under 500,000 distinct CDR3 sequences listed, over 11% are singletons. The data also belong to a second study, concerning yellow fever vaccine responses in identical twins.

The specimen was CD4+ T cells sorted from blood. The receptor comes from a woman aged 18 to 35 in good health. V is TRBV10-3 and J is TRBJ2-2; TRBD1 matches at 7 bases. The CDR3 is CAINDRANTGELFF. The CDR3 DNA follows: TGTGCCATCAATGACAGGGCGAACACCGGGGAGCTGTTTTTT.